This record covers a single T cell receptor beta chain. These data are taken from a study of blood T cell repertoires in COVID-19. Germline V gene sequence: CDR1 SEHNR, CDR2 FQNEAQ (reference sequence). The CDR3 has 13 residues. Trimming removed 7 bases from V and 4 bases from J, with 14 bases in between. Adults between roughly 18 and 89 years of age took part from under 30 US areas. Repertoires were generated with immunoSEQ multiplex PCR, while TCRdb's copy carries only in-frame clones and drops some. The table has about 250,000 clones, roughly 86% seen once. The specimen was PBMCs or T cells enriched from blood (not recorded which). The V gene is TRBV7-9, the J gene TRBJ2-7; D not resolved. The TCR originated in a woman aged 25 to 45 with acute COVID-19. The CDR3: CASTFPLRYEQYF. CDR3 bases: TGTGCCAGCACCTTCCCCCTCCGGTACGAGCAGTACTTC. Based on the CDR3 plus reference TRBV7-9 and TRBJ2-7, the full variable domain is DTGVSQNPRHKITKRGQNVTFRCDPISEHNRLYWYRQTLGQGPEFLTYFQNEAQLEKSRLLSDRFSAERPKGSFSTLEIQRTEQGDSAMYLCASTFPLRYEQYFGPGTRLTVT.